This TCR beta chain came from a study of beta chain features in type 1 diabetes. Study-level results: Whatever favoring of shorter templates PCR might show would apply equally to patients and controls. Among all four CD4+ subsets, Type 1 diabetes patients had TCRB CDR3s that were moderately but significantly shorter.

This clone occurred a few times. Its target is unknown. Sequencing targeted expressed TCRB transcripts, as all isolated RNA had been reverse transcribed. Sequenced by immunoSEQ multiplex PCR; TCRdb stores in-frame clones only, minus some. This table holds 900,000 or so clones, about a sixth found once. Trimming cost V 0 bases and J 6 bases; bases outside gene matches: 5. This CDR3 is 16 amino acids long. Germline loops: CDR1 MNHNS, CDR2 SASEGT. There was one heparinised blood draw per donor, averaging about 100 mL. The sample comprised naive CD4+ T cells from blood. J is TRBJ2-7 and V is TRBV6-1, with TRBD2 matching 13 bases. The TCR originated in a woman younger than 35 in good health. The CDR3 here is CASSEASTSGRGEQYF. DNA of the CDR3: TGTGCCAGCAGTGAAGCGTCCACTAGCGGGAGGGGCGAGCAGTACTTC.